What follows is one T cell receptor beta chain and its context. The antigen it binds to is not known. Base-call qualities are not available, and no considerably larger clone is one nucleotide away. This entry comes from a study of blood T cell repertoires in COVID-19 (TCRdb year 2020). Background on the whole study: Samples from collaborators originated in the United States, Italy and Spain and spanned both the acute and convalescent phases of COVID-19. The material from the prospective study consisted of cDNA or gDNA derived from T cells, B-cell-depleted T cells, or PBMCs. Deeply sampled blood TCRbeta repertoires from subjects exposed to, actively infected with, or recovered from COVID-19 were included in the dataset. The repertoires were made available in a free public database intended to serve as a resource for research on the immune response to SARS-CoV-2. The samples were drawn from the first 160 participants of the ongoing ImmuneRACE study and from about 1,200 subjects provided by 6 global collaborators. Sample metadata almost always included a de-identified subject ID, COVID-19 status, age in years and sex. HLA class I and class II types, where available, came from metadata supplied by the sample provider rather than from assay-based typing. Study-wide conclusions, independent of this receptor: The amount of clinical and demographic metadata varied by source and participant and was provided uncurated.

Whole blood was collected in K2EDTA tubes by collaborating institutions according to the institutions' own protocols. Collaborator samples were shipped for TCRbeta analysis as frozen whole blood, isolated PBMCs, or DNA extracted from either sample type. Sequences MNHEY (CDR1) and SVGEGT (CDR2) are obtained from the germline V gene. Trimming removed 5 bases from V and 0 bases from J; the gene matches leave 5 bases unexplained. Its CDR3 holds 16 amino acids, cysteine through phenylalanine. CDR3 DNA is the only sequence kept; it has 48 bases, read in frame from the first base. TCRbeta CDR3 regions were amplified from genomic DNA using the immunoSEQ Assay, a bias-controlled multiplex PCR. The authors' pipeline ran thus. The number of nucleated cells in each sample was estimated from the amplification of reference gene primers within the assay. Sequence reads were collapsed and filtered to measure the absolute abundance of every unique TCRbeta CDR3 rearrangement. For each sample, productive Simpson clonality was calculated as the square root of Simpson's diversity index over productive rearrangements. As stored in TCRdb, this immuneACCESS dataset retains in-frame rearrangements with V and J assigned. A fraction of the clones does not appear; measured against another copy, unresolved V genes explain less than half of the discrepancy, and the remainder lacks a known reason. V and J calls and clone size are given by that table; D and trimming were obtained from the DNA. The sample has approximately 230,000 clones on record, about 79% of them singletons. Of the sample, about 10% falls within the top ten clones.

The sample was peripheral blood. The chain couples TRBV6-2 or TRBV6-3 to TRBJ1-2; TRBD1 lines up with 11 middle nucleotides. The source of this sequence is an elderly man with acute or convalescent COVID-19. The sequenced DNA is TGTGCCAGCAGTCCGGACAGGGGGCGAGCTAACTATGGCTACACCTTC. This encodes CASSPDRGRANYGYTF.